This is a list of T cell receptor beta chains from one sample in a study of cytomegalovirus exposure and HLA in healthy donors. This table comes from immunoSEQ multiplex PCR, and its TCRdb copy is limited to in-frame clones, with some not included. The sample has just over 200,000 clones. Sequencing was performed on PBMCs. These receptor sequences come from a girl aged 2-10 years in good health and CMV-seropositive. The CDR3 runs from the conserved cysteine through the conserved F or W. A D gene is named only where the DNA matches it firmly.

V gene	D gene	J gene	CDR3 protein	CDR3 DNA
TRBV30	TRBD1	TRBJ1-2	CAGDSRGIVSGYTF	TGTGCCGGGGACAGCCGAGGAATCGTTAGCGGCTACACCTTC
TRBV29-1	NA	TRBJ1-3	CSVGHSGNTIYF	TGCAGCGTGGGACACTCTGGAAACACCATATATTTT
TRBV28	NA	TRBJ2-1	CASSLYINEQFF	TGTGCCAGCAGTTTATATATCAATGAGCAGTTCTTC
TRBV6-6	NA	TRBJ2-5	CASSAVARETQYF	TGTGCCAGCAGTGCGGTTGCGCGGGAGACCCAGTACTTC
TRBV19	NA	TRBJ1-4	CASSEYRVDEKLFF	TGTGCCAGTAGTGAGTACAGGGTGGATGAAAAACTGTTTTTT
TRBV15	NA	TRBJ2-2	CATSRASGTGTGELFF	TGTGCCACCAGCAGAGCCTCAGGGACTGGGACCGGGGAGCTGTTTTTT
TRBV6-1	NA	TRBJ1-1	CASSSQAFPAEAFF	TGTGCCAGCAGTTCCCAGGCGTTCCCCGCTGAAGCTTTCTTT
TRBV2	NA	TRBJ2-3	CASAGTAEGYTDTQYF	TGTGCCAGCGCAGGGACAGCGGAGGGGTACACAGATACGCAGTATTTT
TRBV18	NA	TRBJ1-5	CASSPAGSNQPQHF	TGTGCCAGCTCACCCGCAGGGAGCAATCAGCCCCAGCATTTT
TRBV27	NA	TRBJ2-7	CASSLQEGASYEQYF	TGTGCCAGCAGTTTACAGGAGGGAGCGTCCTACGAGCAGTACTTC
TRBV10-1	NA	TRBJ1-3	CASSGAPGNTIYF	TGCGCCAGCAGTGGAGCTCCTGGAAACACCATATATTTT
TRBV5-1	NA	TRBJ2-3	CASSLGSRGTSTDTQYF	TGCGCCAGCAGCTTGGGGTCAAGGGGAACTAGCACAGATACGCAGTATTTT
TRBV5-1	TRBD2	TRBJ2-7	CASSLGSRTSEDPYEQYF	TGCGCCAGCAGCTTGGGCTCTCGCACTAGCGAGGACCCCTACGAGCAGTACTTC
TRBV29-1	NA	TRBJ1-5	CSVEQGSDQPQHF	TGCAGCGTTGAACAGGGTTCCGATCAGCCCCAGCATTTT
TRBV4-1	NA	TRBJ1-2	CASSPSWSGPRVGYTF	TGCGCCAGCAGCCCAAGCTGGTCAGGGCCTAGGGTAGGCTACACCTTC
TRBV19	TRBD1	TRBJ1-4	CATSGGQHNEKLFF	TGTGCCACTTCCGGGGGACAGCATAATGAAAAACTGTTTTTT
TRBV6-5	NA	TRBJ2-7	CASTMGKPGAYEQYF	TGTGCCAGCACTATGGGGAAACCGGGGGCCTACGAGCAGTACTTC
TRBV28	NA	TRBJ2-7	CASSLWTPSPYEQYF	TGTGCCAGCAGTTTATGGACACCGAGCCCCTACGAGCAGTACTTC
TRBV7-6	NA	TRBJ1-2	CASSPSSGLSNYGYTF	TGTGCCAGCAGCCCTTCGTCGGGTCTATCGAACTATGGCTACACCTTC
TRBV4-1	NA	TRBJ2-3	CASSQLYGQEVNTQYF	TGCGCCAGCAGCCAGCTTTATGGGCAGGAGGTGAATACGCAGTATTTT
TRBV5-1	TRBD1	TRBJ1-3	CASSPGTGSSGNTIYF	TGCGCCAGCAGCCCAGGGACAGGGAGCTCTGGAAACACCATATATTTT
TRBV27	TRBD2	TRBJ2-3	CASSLYLGPSGSFIDTQYF	TGTGCCAGCAGTTTATACCTTGGTCCTAGCGGGAGTTTTATAGATACGCAGTATTTT
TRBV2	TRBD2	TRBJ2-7	CASSPRPLAGYYEQYF	TGTGCCAGCAGTCCCCGACCACTAGCGGGATACTACGAGCAGTACTTC
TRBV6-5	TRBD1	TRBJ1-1	CASSRDRQAFF	TGTGCCAGCAGTCGGGACAGGCAAGCTTTCTTT
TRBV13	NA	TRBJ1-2	CASSQGRSQYGYTF	TGTGCCAGCAGCCAGGGCCGATCCCAATATGGCTACACCTTC
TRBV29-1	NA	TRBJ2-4	CSVEAGANIQYF	TGCAGCGTCGAGGCAGGGGCCAACATTCAGTACTTC
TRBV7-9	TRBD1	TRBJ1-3	CASSFAETRQGRNTIYF	TGTGCCAGCAGCTTCGCCGAGACCAGACAGGGGAGAAACACCATATATTTT
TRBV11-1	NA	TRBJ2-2	CASSLIFRGTGELFF	TGTGCCAGCAGCCTGATATTCAGGGGCACCGGGGAGCTGTTTTTT
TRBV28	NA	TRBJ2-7	CASSLTGSSYEQYF	TGTGCCAGCAGTTTGACGGGTTCCTCCTACGAGCAGTACTTC
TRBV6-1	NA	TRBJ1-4	CASSFRPGNEKLFF	TGTGCCAGCAGTTTTCGGCCAGGGAATGAAAAACTGTTTTTT
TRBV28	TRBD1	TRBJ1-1	CASTSGQGSKAFF	TGTGCCAGCACCTCGGGACAGGGTTCGAAAGCTTTCTTT
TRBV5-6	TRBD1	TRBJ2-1	CASSPRDRGQNEQFF	TGTGCCAGCAGTCCCCGGGACAGGGGGCAAAATGAGCAGTTCTTC
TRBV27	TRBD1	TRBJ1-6	CASTRTGDNSPLHF	TGTGCCAGCACCCGGACAGGTGATAATTCACCCCTCCACTTT
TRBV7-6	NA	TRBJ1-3	CASSSSVPSGNTIYF	TGTGCCAGCAGTTCCTCGGTCCCCTCTGGAAACACCATATATTTT
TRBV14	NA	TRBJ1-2	CASSQVGRGATNLGYGYTF	TGTGCCAGCAGCCAAGTCGGCAGGGGCGCCACTAACCTCGGGTATGGCTACACCTTC
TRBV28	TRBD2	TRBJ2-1	CASGGLAGGGEQFF	TGTGCCAGCGGGGGACTAGCGGGAGGTGGTGAGCAGTTCTTC
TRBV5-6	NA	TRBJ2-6	CASSLTPSSGANVLTF	TGTGCCAGCAGCTTGACCCCTAGCTCTGGGGCCAACGTCCTGACTTTC
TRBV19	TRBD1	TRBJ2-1	CASMGQPLYNEQFF	TGTGCCAGTATGGGACAGCCTCTTTACAATGAGCAGTTCTTC
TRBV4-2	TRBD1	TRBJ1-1	CASSQTGVNTEAFF	TGTGCCAGCAGCCAAACAGGGGTGAACACTGAAGCTTTCTTT
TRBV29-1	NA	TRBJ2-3	CSVAGSISTDTQYF	TGCAGCGTTGCCGGGTCGATTAGCACAGATACGCAGTATTTT
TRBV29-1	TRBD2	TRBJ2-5	CSVGLAGTSAGETQYF	TGCAGCGTTGGACTAGCGGGAACCAGTGCGGGGGAGACCCAGTACTTC
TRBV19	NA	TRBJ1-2	CASSIKGTGQNGYTF	TGTGCCAGTAGTATAAAGGGTACAGGGCAAAATGGCTACACCTTC
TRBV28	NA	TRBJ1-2	CASRVGRNRYGYTF	TGTGCCAGCAGGGTGGGCCGGAACCGCTATGGCTACACCTTC
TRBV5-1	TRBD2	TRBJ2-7	CASSLSSGSYEQYF	TGCGCCAGCAGCTTATCTAGCGGGAGCTACGAGCAGTACTTC
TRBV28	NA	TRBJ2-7	CASSALYRDITYEQYF	TGTGCCAGCAGTGCGCTATACCGGGACATAACCTACGAGCAGTACTTC
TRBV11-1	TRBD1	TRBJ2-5	CASSDTGGQETQYF	TGTGCCAGCAGCGATACAGGGGGCCAAGAGACCCAGTACTTC
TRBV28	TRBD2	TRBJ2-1	CASSPPSSGRANEQFF	TGTGCCAGCAGTCCCCCCTCTAGCGGGAGGGCCAATGAGCAGTTCTTC
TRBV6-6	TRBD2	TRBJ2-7	CASSYDGTSGYEQYF	TGTGCCAGCAGTTACGACGGGACTAGCGGATACGAGCAGTACTTC